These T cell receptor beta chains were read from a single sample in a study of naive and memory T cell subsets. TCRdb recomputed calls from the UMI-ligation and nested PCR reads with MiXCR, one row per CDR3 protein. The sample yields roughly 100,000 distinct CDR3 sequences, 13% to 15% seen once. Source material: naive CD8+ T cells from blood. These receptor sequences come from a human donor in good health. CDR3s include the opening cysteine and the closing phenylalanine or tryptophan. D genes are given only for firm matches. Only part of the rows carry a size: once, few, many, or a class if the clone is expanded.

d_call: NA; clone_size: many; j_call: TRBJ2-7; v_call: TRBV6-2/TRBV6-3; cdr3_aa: CASSYSTIAVTTYEQYF; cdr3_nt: TGTGCCAGCAGTTACTCGACGATTGCAGTGACCACCTACGAGCAGTACTTC
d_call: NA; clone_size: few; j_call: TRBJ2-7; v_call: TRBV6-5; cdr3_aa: CASSYSRGASYEQYF; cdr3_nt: TGTGCCAGCAGTTACTCGCGGGGAGCCTCCTACGAGCAGTACTTC
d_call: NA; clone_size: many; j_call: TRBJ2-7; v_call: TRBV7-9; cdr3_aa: CASTDRYEQYF; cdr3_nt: TGTGCCAGCACGGACCGGTACGAGCAGTACTTC
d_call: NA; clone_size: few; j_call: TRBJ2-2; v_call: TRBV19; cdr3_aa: CASSILRDNTGELFF; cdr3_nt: TGTGCCAGTAGTATCCTACGGGATAACACCGGGGAGCTGTTTTTT
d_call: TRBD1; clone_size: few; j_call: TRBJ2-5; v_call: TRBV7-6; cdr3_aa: CASSYTTGEGETQYF; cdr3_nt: TGTGCCAGCAGCTACACCACAGGGGAAGGAGAGACCCAGTACTTC
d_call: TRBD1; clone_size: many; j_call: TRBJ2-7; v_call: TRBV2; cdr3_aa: CASSERGGREQYF; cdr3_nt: TGTGCCAGCAGTGAAAGAGGGGGCCGCGAGCAGTACTTC
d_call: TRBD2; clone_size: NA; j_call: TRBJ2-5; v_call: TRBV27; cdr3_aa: CASSSGLAGGAGETQYF; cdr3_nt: TGTGCCAGCAGTTCGGGACTAGCGGGGGGTGCGGGTGAGACCCAGTACTTC
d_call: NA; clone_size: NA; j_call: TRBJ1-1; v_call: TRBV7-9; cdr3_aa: CASSLNQEGTEAFF; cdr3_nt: TGTGCCAGCAGCTTAAACCAAGAGGGCACTGAAGCTTTCTTT
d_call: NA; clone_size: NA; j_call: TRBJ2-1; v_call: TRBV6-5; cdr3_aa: CASSSRWSVSSNEQFF; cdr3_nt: TGTGCCAGCAGTTCCCGGTGGAGCGTAAGTTCCAATGAGCAGTTCTTC
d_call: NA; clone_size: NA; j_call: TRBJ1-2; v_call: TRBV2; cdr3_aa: CASSDRVALYGYTF; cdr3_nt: TGTGCCAGCAGTGACAGGGTAGCCCTCTATGGCTACACCTTC
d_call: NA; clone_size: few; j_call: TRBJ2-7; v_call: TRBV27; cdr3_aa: CASSKGTQYEQYF; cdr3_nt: TGTGCCAGCAGCAAGGGGACCCAGTACGAGCAGTACTTC
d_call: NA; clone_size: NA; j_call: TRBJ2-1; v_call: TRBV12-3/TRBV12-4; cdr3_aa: CASSFEGYNEQFF; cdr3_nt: TGTGCCAGCAGTTTTGAAGGGTACAATGAGCAGTTCTTC
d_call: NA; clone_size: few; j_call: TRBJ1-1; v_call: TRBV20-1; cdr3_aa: CSARDLAGTFF; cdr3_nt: TGCAGTGCTAGAGATCTGGCAGGGACCTTCTTT
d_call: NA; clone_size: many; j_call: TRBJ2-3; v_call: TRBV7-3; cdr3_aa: CASSLNIEDTQYF; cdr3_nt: TGTGCCAGCAGCTTAAATATAGAAGATACGCAGTATTTT
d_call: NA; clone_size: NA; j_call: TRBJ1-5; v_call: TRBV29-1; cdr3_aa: CSAREGRGNQPQHF; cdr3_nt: TGCAGCGCCCGAGAGGGCCGAGGCAATCAGCCCCAGCATTTT
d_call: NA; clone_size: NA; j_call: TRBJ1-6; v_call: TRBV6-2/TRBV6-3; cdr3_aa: CASSYSSGSPLHF; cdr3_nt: TGTGCCAGCAGTTACAGTTCCGGTTCACCCCTCCACTTT
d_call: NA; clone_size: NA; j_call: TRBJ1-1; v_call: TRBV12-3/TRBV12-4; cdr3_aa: CASSLRVENTEAFF; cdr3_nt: TGTGCCAGCAGTTTACGGGTAGAGAACACTGAAGCTTTCTTT
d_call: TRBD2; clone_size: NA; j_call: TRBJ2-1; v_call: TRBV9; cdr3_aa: CASSGSGRASNEQFF; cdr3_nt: TGTGCCAGCAGCGGGAGCGGGAGGGCGAGTAATGAGCAGTTCTTC
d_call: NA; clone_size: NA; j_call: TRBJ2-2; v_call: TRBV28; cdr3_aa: CASSLAGASGELFF; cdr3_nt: TGTGCCAGCAGTTTGGCCGGGGCCTCCGGGGAGCTGTTTTTT
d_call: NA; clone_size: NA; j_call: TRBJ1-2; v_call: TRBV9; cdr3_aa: CASGGTGGYTF; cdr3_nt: TGTGCCTCCGGGGGGACGGGGGGCTACACCTTC
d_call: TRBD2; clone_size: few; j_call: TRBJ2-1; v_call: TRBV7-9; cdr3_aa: CASSPGLSYNEQFF; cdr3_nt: TGTGCCAGCAGCCCGGGACTATCATACAATGAGCAGTTCTTC
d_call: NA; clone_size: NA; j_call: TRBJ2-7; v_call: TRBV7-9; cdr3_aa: CASSPRDAYEQYF; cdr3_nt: TGTGCCAGCAGCCCTAGGGACGCGTACGAGCAGTACTTC
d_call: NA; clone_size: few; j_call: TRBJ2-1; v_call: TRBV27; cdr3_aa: CASSDGYNEQFF; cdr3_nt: TGTGCCAGCAGTGACGGCTACAATGAGCAGTTCTTC
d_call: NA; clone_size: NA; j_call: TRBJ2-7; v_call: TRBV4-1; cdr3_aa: CASSQVQGSEEQYF; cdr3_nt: TGCGCCAGCAGCCAAGTACAGGGATCGGAGGAGCAGTACTTC
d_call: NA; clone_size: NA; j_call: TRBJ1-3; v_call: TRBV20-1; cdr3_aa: CSAPRGGGVEGNTIYF; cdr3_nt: TGCAGTGCACCCCGGGGGGGGGGAGTTGAAGGAAACACCATATATTTT
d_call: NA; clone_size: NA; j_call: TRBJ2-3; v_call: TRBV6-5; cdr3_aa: CASSPIREISDTQYF; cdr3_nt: TGTGCCAGCAGTCCCATTCGGGAAATCTCAGATACGCAGTATTTT
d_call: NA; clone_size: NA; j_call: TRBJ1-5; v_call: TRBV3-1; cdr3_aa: CASSQPPHF; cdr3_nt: TGTGCCAGCAGCCAACCCCCCCATTTT
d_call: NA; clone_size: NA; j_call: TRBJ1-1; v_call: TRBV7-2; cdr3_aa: CASRTDLNTEAFF; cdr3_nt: TGTGCCAGCAGGACGGACTTGAACACTGAAGCTTTCTTT
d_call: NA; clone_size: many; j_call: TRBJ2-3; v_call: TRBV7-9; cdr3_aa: CASRPTLPNGSTDTQYF; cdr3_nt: TGTGCCAGCAGGCCTACCCTACCCAACGGCAGCACAGATACGCAGTATTTT
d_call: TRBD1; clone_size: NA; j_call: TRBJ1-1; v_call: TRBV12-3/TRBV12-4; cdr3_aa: CASKGTGARTEAFF; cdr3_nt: TGTGCCAGCAAGGGGACAGGGGCTCGAACTGAAGCTTTCTTT
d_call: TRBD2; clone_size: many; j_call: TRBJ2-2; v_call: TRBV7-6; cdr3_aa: CASSPRLASGELFF; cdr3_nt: TGTGCCAGCAGCCCGAGACTAGCGTCCGGGGAGCTGTTTTTT
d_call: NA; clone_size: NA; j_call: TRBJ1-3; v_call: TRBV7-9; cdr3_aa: CASGGANTIYF; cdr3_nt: TGTGCCAGCGGAGGGGCAAACACCATATATTTT